This T cell receptor (beta chain) comes out of a study of T cells expressing NK-cell markers. Study at large: Cells sorted as CD3+CD56+NKG2C+, CD3+CD56+NKG2C- and CD3+CD56-NKG2C+ T cells supplied the TCR beta repertoires.

To note about this clonotype: Antigen unknown.

The study, taken as a whole, reports: For five or six donors, the dominant NKG2C+ clonotypes made up roughly 1.0-7.5% of their CD8+ T cells.

TCRdb reanalyzed the 5' RACE reads and collapses them to one entry per CDR3 protein, without DNA. The specimen's table records roughly 350,000 distinct CDR3 sequences. Germline CDR1 reads SGHRS; CDR2 reads YFSETQ. This CDR3 is 16 amino acids long. This receptor was taken from a man aged 18 to 69 in good health. The genes are TRBV5-1 and TRBJ1-1; checking the TCRdb D call of TRBD1 is not possible without DNA. Sample: blood T cells: a sorted CD56 or NKG2C T cell subset, CD4+ or CD8+ T cells, or bulk PBMC T cells (not recorded which). CDR3 amino acids: CASSLSAGARDTEAFF.